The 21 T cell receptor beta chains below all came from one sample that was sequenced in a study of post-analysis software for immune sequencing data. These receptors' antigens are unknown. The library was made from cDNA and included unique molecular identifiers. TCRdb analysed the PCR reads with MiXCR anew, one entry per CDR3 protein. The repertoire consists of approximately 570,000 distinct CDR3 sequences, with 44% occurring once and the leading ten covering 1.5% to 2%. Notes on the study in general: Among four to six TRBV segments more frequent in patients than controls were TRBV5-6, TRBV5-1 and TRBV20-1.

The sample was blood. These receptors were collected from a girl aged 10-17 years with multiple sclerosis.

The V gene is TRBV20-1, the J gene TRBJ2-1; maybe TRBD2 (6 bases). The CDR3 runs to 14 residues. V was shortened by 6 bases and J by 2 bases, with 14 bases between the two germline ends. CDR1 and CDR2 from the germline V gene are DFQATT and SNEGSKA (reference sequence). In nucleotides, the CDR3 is TGCAGTGCCCCCGACACTAGCACCTACAATGAGCAGTTCTTC. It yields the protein CSAPDTSTYNEQFF.

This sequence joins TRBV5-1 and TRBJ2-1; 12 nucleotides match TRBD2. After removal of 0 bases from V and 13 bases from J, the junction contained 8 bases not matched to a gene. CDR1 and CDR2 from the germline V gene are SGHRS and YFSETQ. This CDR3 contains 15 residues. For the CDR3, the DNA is TGCGCCAGCAGCTTGGGGCGACTAGCGGGGGTAGAACAGTTCTTC. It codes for CASSLGRLAGVEQFF.

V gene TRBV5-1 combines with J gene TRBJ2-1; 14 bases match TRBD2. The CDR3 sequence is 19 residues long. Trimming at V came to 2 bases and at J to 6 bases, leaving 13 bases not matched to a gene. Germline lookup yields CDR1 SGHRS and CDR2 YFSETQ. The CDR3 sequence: CASSFLGLAGEFRSNEQFF. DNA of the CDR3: TGCGCCAGCAGCTTTCTGGGACTAGCGGGAGAATTCAGGTCCAATGAGCAGTTCTTC.

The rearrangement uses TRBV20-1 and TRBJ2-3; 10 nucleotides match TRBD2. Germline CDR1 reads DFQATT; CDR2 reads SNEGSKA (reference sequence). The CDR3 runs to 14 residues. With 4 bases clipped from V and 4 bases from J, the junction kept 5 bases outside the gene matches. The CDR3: CSAILAGRSDTQYF. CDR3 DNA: TGCAGTGCTATACTAGCGGGAAGGTCAGATACGCAGTATTTT.

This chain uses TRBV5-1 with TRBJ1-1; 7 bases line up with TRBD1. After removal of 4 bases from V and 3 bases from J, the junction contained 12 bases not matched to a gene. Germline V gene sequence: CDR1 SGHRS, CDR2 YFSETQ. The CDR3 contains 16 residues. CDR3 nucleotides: TGCGCCAGCAGCCCGGGACAGATAATAAGTCACACTGAAGCTTTCTTT. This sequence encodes CASSPGQIISHTEAFF.

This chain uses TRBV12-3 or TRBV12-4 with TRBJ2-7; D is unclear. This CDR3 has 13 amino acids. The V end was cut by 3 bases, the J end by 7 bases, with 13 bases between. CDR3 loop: CASSFGSAREQYF. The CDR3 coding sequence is TGTGCCAGCAGTTTTGGCAGTGCGAGGGAGCAGTACTTC.

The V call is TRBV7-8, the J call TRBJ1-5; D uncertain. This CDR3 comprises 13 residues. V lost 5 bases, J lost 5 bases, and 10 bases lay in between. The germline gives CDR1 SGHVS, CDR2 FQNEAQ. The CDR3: CASSVGGYQPQHF. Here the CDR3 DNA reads TGTGCCAGCAGCGTAGGTGGGTATCAGCCCCAGCATTTT.

In DNA, the CDR3 is TGTGCCATCAGTGAGTACGGAACCAGAGGCTACACCTTC. It specifies CAISEYGTRGYTF. The J gene is TRBJ1-2, the V gene TRBV10-3; no firm D call. Germline loops: CDR1 ENHRY, CDR2 SYGVKD. The CDR3 extends over 13 amino acids. With 1 base removed from V and 8 bases from J, the gap between germline ends came to 11 bases.

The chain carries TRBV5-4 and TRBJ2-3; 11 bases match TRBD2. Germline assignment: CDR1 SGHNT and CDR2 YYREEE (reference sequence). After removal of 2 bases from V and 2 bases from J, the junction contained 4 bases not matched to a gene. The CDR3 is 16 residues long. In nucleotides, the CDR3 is TGTGCCAGCAGCTTCTATAGCGGGGGGGACACAGATACGCAGTATTTT. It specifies CASSFYSGGDTDTQYF.

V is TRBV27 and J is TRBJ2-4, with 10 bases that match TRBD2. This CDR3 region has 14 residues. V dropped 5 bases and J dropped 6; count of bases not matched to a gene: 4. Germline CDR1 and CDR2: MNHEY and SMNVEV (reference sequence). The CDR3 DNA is TGTGCCAGCAGTGATCTAGCGGGGGTAAACATTCAGTACTTC. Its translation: CASSDLAGVNIQYF.

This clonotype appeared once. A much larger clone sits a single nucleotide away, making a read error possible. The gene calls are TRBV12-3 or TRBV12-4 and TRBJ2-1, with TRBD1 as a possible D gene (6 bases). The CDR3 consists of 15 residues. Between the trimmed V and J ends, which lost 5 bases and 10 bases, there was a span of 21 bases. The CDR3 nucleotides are TGTGCCAGCAGTAGATCGGGGCAGGGGCTCTACGAGCAGTTCTTC. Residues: CASSRSGQGLYEQFF.

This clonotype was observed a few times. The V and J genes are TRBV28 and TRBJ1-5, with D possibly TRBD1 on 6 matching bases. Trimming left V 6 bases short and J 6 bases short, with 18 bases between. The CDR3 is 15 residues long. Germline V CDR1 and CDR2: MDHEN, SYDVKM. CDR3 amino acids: CASRGPGQSIQPQHF. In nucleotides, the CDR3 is TGTGCCAGCAGAGGCCCCGGACAGTCTATTCAGCCCCAGCATTTT.

The CDR3 bases are TGTGCCAGCAGCCAAGATGGCAGCGGACCTGGCGATGAGCAGTTCTTC. Translated, it gives CASSQDGSGPGDEQFF. The chain uses TRBV3-1 and TRBJ2-1; D might be TRBD2 (5 bases). The germline V gene encodes CDR1 LGHDT and CDR2 YNNKEL (reference sequence). V was pared by 0 bases and J by 8 bases, with 17 bases between. The CDR3 is 16 residues long.

CDR3 nucleotide sequence: TGCAGCGTGGACCAGGGGGACTCCTACGAGCAGTACTTC. It yields the protein CSVDQGDSYEQYF. This chain connects TRBV29-1 to TRBJ2-7, with 7 bases aligning to TRBD1. The J segment lost 0 bases and the V segment lost 6 bases, leaving 5 bases of the junction unmatched. Germline CDR1 SQVTM, CDR2 ANQGSEA. CDR3 length equals 13 residues.

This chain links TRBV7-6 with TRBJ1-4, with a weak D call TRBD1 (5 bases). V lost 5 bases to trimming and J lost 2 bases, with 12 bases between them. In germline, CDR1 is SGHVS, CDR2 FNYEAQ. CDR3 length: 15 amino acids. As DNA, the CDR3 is TGTGCCAGCAGCCCTAGTGGGGCTACTAATGAAAAACTGTTTTTT. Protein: CASSPSGATNEKLFF.

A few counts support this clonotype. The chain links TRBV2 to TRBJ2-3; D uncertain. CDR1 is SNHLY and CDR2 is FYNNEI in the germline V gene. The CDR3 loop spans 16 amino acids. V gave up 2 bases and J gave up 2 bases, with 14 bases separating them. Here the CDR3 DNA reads TGTGCCAGCAGTGAATTTTTGGGCCCGCTCACAGATACGCAGTATTTT. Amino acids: CASSEFLGPLTDTQYF.

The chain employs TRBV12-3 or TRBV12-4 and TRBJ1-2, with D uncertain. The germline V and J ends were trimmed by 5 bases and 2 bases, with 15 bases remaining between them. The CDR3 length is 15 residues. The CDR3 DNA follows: TGTGCCAGCAGTCCCCGGGCGGTAGGGAACTATGGCTACACCTTC. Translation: CASSPRAVGNYGYTF.

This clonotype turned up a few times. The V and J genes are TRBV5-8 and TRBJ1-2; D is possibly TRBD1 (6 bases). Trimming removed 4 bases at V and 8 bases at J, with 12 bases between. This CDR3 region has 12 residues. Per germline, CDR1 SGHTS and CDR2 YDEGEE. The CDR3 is CASSRERGGYTF. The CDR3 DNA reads TGTGCCAGCAGCCGAGAGAGGGGGGGCTACACCTTC. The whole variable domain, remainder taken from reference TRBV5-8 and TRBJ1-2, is EAGVTQSPTHLIKTRGQQATLRCSPISGHTSVYWYQQALGLGLQFLLWYDEGEERNRGNFPPRFSGRQFPNYSSELNVNALELEDSALYLCASSRERGGYTFGSGTRLTVV.

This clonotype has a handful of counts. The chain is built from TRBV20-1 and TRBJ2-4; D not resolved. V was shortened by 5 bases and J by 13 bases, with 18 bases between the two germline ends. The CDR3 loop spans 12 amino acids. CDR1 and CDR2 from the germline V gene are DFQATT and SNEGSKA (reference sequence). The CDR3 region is CSAEDSYGGQYF. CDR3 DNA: TGCAGTGCTGAAGACTCCTACGGTGGGCAGTACTTC.

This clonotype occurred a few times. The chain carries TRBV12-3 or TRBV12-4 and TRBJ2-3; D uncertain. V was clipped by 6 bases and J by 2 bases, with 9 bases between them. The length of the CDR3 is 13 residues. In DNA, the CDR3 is TGTGCCAGCAGCCACTACTACACAGATACGCAGTATTTT. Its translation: CASSHYYTDTQYF.

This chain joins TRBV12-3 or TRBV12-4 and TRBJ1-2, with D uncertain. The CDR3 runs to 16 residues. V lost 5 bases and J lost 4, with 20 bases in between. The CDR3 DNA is TGTGCCAGCAGTGATGATAGACGGCTGTCGGGCTATGGCTACACCTTC. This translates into CASSDDRRLSGYGYTF.